This T cell receptor beta chain comes out of a study of OX40 agonist ivuxolimab in advanced cancers. Study-wide context: Partial response was recorded in three patients: one hepatocellular carcinoma and two cutaneous melanoma cases.

Points from the study as a whole: Specificity for antigen went undetermined in the expanded peripheral T cells. Relative to CD4+, CD8+ T cells held more expanded clones on average.

Sequenced by immunoSEQ multiplex PCR; TCRdb stores in-frame clones only, minus some. The table shows approximately 22,000 clones, with 84% occurring only once. Unmatched junction bases numbered 11, after V lost 4 bases and J lost 5 bases. The germline CDR1 and CDR2 sequences are SGHRS and YFSETQ. CDR3 length: 15 amino acids. Regarding this clone: Its antigen is still unknown.

The sample here was CD4+ or CD8+ T cells sorted from blood, taken in a trial of the OX40 agonist ivuxolimab. This rearrangement joins TRBV5-1 to TRBJ1-1; TRBD1 matches 7 bases. This clonotype was sampled from an adult with an advanced solid tumor such as melanoma, head and neck, liver or kidney cancer. As DNA, the CDR3 is TGCGCCAGCAGCCACGACAGGGAGGGACGTACTGAAGCTTTCTTT. This encodes CASSHDREGRTEAFF.